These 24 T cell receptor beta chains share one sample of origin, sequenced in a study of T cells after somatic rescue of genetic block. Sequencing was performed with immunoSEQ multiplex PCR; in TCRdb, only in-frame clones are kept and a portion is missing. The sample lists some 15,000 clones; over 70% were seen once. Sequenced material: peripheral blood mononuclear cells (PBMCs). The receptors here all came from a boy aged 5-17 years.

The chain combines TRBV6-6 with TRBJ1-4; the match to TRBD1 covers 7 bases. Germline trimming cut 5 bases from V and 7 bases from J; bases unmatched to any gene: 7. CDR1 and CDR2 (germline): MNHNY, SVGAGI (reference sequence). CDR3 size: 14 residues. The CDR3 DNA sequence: TGTGCCAGCAGTCCCGTCCGGGACAGTGAAAAACTGTTTTTT. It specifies CASSPVRDSEKLFF.

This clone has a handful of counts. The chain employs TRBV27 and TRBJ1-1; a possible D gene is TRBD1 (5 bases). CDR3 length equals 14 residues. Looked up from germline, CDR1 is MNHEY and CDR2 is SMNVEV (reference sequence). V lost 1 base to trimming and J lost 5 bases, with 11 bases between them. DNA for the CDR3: TGTGCCAGCAGTTTATGGCGGGGGGGTACTGAAGCTTTCTTT. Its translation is CASSLWRGGTEAFF.

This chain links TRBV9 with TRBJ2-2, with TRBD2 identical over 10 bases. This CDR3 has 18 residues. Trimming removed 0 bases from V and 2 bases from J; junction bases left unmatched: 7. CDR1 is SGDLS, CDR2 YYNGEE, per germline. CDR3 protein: CASSVGISGRSNTGELFF. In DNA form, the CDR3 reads TGTGCCAGCAGCGTAGGTATTAGCGGGAGGTCAAACACCGGGGAGCTGTTTTTT.

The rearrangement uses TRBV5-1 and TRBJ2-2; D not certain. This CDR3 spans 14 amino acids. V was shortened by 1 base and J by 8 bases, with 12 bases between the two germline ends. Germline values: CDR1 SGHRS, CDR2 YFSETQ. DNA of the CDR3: TGCGCCAGCAGCTTGTTTAGGGAAGGAGGGGAGCTGTTTTTT. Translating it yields CASSLFREGGELFF.

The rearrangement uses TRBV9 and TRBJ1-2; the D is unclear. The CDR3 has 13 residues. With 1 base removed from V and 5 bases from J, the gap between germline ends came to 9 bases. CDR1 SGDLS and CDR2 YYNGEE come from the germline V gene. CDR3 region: CASSVRAEYGYTF. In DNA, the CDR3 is TGTGCCAGCAGCGTAAGGGCAGAATATGGCTACACCTTC.

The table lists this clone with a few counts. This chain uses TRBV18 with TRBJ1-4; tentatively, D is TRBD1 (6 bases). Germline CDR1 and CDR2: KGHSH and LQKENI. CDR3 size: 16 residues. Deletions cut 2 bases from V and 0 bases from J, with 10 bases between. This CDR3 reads CASSPTRGTTNEKLFF. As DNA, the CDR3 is TGTGCCAGCTCACCAACCAGGGGAACAACTAATGAAAAACTGTTTTTT.

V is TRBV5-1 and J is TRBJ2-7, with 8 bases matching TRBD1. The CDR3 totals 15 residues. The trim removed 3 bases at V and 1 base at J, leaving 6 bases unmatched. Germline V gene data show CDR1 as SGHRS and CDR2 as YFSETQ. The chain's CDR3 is CASSSLQGGSYEQYF. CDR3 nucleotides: TGCGCCAGCAGCTCCCTACAGGGGGGATCCTACGAGCAGTACTTC. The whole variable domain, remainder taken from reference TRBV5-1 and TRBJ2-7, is KAGVTQTPRYLIKTRGQQVTLSCSPISGHRSVSWYQQTPGQGLQFLFEYFSETQRNKGNFPGRFSGRQFSNSRSEMNVSTLELGDSALYLCASSSLQGGSYEQYFGPGTRLTVT.

The CDR3 DNA follows: TGTGCCATCAGCAGGGACAGGTCTGGAAACACCATATATTTT. Translation: CAISRDRSGNTIYF. The chain has TRBV10-3 and TRBJ1-3, with TRBD1 matching 8 bases. From germline, CDR1 is ENHRY and CDR2 SYGVKD. This CDR3 has 14 residues. After removal of 6 bases from V and 1 base from J, the junction contained 2 bases not matched to a gene.

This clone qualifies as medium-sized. CDR3 DNA: TGTGCCATCAGTTCCTCGGGACAGGGGGACGAGCAGTACTTC. Translating gives CAISSSGQGDEQYF. The V gene is TRBV10-3, the J gene TRBJ2-7, with 11 bases lining up with TRBD1. Germline lookup yields CDR1 ENHRY and CDR2 SYGVKD. The CDR3 length is 14 residues. Trimming removed 5 bases from V and 5 bases from J; junction bases left unmatched: 5.

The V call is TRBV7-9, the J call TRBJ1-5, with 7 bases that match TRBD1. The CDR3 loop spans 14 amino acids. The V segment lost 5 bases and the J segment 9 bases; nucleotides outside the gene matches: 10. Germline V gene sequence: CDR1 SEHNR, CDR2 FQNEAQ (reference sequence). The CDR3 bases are TGTGCCAGCAGCCGATCACAGGGGTTAACGCCCCAGCATTTT. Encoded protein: CASSRSQGLTPQHF.

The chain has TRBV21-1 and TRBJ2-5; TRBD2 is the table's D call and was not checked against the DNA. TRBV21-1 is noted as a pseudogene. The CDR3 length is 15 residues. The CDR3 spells CASSKGSGRTETQYF. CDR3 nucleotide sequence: TGTGCCAGCAGCAAGGGTAGCGGGAGGACGGAGACCCAGTACTTC.

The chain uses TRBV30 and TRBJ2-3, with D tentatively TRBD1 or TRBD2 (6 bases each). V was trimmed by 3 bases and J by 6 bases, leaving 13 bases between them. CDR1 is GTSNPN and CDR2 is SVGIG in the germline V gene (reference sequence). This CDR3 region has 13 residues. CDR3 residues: CAWRKGGADTQYF. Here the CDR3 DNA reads TGTGCCTGGAGGAAGGGGGGAGCGGATACGCAGTATTTT.

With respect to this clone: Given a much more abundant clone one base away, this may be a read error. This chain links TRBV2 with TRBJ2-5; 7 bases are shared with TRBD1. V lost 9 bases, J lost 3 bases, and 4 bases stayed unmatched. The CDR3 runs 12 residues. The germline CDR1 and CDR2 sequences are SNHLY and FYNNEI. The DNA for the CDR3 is TGTGCCAGAAGGGGACAGAAAGAGACCCAGTACTTC. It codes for CARRGQKETQYF. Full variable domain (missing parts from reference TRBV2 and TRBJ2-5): EPEVTQTPSHQVTQMGQEVILRCVPISNHLYFYWYRQILGQKVEFLVSFYNNEISEKSEIFDDQFSVERPDGSNFTLKIRSTKLEDSAMYFCARRGQKETQYFGPGTRLLVL.

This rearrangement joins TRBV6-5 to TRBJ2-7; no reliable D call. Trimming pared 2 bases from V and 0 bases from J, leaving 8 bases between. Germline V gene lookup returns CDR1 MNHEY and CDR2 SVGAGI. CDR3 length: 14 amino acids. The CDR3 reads CASSYTDSSYEQYF. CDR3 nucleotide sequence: TGTGCCAGCAGTTACACCGACTCCTCCTACGAGCAGTACTTC.

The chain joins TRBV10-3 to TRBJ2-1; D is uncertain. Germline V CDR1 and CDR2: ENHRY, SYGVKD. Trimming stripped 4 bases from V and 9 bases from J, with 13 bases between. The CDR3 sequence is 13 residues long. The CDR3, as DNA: TGTGCCATCAGTGCCTCGAAGTATGGTGAGCAGTTCTTC. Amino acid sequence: CAISASKYGEQFF.

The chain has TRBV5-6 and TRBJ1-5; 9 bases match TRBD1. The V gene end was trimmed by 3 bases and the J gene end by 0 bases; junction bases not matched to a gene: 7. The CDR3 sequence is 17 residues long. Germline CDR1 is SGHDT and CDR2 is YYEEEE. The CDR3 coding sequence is TGTGCCAGCAGCTCTGGGACAGGGATATATAGCAATCAGCCCCAGCATTTT. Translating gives CASSSGTGIYSNQPQHF.

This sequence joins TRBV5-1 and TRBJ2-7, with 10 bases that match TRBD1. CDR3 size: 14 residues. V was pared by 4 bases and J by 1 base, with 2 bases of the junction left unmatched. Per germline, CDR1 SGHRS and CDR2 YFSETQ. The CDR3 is CASSQDRGSYEQYF. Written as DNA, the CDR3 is TGCGCCAGCAGCCAGGACAGGGGGTCCTACGAGCAGTACTTC.

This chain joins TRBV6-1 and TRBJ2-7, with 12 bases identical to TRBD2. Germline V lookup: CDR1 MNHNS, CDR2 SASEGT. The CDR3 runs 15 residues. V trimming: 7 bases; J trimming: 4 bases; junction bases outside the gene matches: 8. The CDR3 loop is CASKARLAGVYEQYF. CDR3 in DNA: TGTGCCAGCAAGGCGAGACTAGCGGGAGTGTACGAGCAGTACTTC.

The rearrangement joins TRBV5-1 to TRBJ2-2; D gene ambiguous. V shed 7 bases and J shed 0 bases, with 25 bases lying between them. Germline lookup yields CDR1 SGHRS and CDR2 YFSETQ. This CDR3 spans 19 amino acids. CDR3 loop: CASRRLYQSEYANTGELFF. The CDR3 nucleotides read TGCGCCAGCCGCCGTCTCTACCAGTCCGAGTACGCGAACACCGGGGAGCTGTTTTTT.

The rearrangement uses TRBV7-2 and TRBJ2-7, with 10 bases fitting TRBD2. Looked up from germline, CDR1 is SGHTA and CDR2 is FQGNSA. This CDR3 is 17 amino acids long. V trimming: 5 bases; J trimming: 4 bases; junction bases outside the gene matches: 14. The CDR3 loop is CASSLSRTSGPSYEQYF. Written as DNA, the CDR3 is TGTGCCAGCAGCCTTAGCCGGACTAGCGGTCCCTCTTACGAGCAGTACTTC.

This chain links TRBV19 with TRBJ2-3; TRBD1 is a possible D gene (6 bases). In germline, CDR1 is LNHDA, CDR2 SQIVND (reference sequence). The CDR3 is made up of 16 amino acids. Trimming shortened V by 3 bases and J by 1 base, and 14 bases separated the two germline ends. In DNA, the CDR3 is TGTGCCAGTAGTATGGAGCAGGGGATGGGCACAGATACGCAGTATTTT. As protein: CASSMEQGMGTDTQYF. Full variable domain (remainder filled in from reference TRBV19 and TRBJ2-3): DGGITQSPKYLFRKEGQNVTLSCEQNLNHDAMYWYRQDPGQGLRLIYYSQIVNDFQKGDIAEGYSVSREKKESFPLTVTSAQKNPTAFYLCASSMEQGMGTDTQYFGPGTRLTVL.

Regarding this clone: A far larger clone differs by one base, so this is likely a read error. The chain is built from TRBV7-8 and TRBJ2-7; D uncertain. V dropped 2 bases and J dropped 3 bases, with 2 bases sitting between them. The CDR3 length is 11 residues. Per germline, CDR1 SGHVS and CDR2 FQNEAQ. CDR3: CASSLFYEQYF. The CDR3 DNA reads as TGTGCCAGCAGCTTATTCTACGAGCAGTACTTC.

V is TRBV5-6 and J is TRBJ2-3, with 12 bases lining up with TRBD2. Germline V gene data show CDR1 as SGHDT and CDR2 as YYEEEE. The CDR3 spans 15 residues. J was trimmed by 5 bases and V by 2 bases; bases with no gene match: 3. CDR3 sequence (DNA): TGTGCCAGCAGCTTAGGACTAGCGGGGCAAGATACGCAGTATTTT. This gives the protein CASSLGLAGQDTQYF.

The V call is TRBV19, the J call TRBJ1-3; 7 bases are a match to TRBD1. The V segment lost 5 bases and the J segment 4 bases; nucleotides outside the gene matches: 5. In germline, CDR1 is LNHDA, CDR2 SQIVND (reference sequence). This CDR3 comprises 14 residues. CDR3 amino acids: CASSPSDRGNTIYF. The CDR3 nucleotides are TGTGCCAGTAGTCCCTCGGACAGGGGAAACACCATATATTTT.